The 23 T cell receptor beta chains presented below share a single source sample, sequenced in a study of blood T cell repertoires in COVID-19. This table comes from immunoSEQ multiplex PCR, and its TCRdb copy is limited to in-frame clones, with some not included. The sample lists 40,000 or so clones, roughly 85% occurring once. The sequencing sample was made of peripheral blood. These receptor sequences come from a man in his forties or fifties with active COVID-19.

The genes are TRBV11-2 and TRBJ1-3; D not resolved. The CDR3 is 16 amino acids. The germline gives CDR1 SGHAT, CDR2 FQNNGV. V lost 5 bases and J lost 0, with 14 bases in between. CDR3 bases: TGTGCCAGCAGCCCGCTGGGGAGTAGCTCTGGAAACACCATATATTTT. It codes for CASSPLGSSSGNTIYF.

The chain has TRBV9 and TRBJ1-1; D unresolved. The CDR3 length is 14 residues. Trimming removed 0 bases from V and 3 bases from J, with 9 bases in between. Germline V gives CDR1 SGDLS, CDR2 YYNGEE. The CDR3 here is CASSVEWSDTEAFF. The CDR3 DNA is TGTGCCAGCAGCGTAGAATGGTCAGACACTGAAGCTTTCTTT.

V usage is TRBV5-4 and J usage is TRBJ2-5, with TRBD2 matching 14 bases. V shed 3 bases, J shed 5 bases, and the junction held 9 bases outside the gene matches. CDR3 length equals 17 residues. In germline, CDR1 is SGHNT, CDR2 YYREEE (reference sequence). The CDR3 reads CASSSLTSGRAEETQYF. The DNA for the CDR3 is TGTGCCAGCAGCTCCCTGACTAGCGGGAGGGCCGAGGAGACCCAGTACTTC.

The chain joins TRBV6-5 to TRBJ2-5; possibly TRBD1 for D (6 bases). Germline V gives CDR1 MNHEY, CDR2 SVGAGI. The CDR3 extends over 14 amino acids. CDR3 sequence: CSTSGTSSWETQYF. The CDR3 DNA reads as TGTTCCACCTCCGGGACATCTTCCTGGGAGACCCAGTACTTC.

The chain joins TRBV29-1 to TRBJ1-1; 8 nucleotides match TRBD1. Germline assignment: CDR1 SQVTM and CDR2 ANQGSEA. The V gene end was trimmed by 5 bases and the J gene end by 1 base; junction bases not matched to a gene: 3. This CDR3 is built from 13 residues. The CDR3 loop is CSVPGTGNTEAFF. Here the CDR3 DNA reads TGCAGCGTTCCCGGGACAGGGAACACTGAAGCTTTCTTT.

The rearrangement uses TRBV5-4 and TRBJ1-1; a possible D gene is TRBD1 (5 bases). The V end lost 6 bases, the J end lost 11 bases, and 17 bases lay between the germline ends. The CDR3 length is 12 residues. Germline V gene lookup returns CDR1 SGHNT and CDR2 YYREEE (reference sequence). The chain's CDR3 is CASNQPGFSAFF. CDR3 nucleotide sequence: TGTGCCAGCAACCAGCCAGGGTTTTCGGCTTTCTTT.

The chain is built from TRBV27 and TRBJ2-1; D is perhaps TRBD1 (6 bases). The CDR3 extends over 13 amino acids. Germline loops: CDR1 MNHEY, CDR2 SMNVEV (reference sequence). V was clipped by 6 bases and J by 7 bases, with 13 bases between them. In DNA, the CDR3 is TGTGCCAGCAGCCCAAGAAGGGGGAATGAGCAGTTCTTC. Translating gives CASSPRRGNEQFF.

CDR3 nucleotides: TGCGCCAGCAGCCTCGGGGGTCGGGGGAGTCAAGAGACCCAGTACTTC. Its translation is CASSLGGRGSQETQYF. The chain employs TRBV5-1 and TRBJ2-5; tentative D call: TRBD2 (6 bases). Germline V lookup: CDR1 SGHRS, CDR2 YFSETQ. This CDR3 has 16 residues. The germline V and J ends were trimmed by 4 bases and 2 bases, with 18 bases remaining between them.

The chain employs TRBV6-2 or TRBV6-3 and TRBJ1-4, with 7 bases lining up with TRBD1. V lost 5 bases and J lost 8; bases outside the gene matches: 2. This CDR3 has 12 residues. The germline gives CDR1 MNHEY, CDR2 SVGEGT. The CDR3 coding sequence is TGTGCCAGCAGTCCACAGGGGGAAAAACTGTTTTTT. Encoded protein: CASSPQGEKLFF.

The chain joins TRBV28 to TRBJ2-5; D is perhaps TRBD2 (6 bases). The germline gives CDR1 MDHEN, CDR2 SYDVKM. This CDR3 has 14 amino acids. V gave up 5 bases and J gave up 7 bases, with 17 bases separating them. The CDR3 here is CASSKSGTVGTQYF. The CDR3 DNA is TGTGCCAGCAGTAAGTCCGGGACTGTGGGGACCCAGTACTTC. Drawing the rest from reference TRBV28 and TRBJ2-5, the complete variable domain is DVKVTQSSRYLVKRTGEKVFLECVQDMDHENMFWYRQDPGLGLRLIYFSYDVKMKEKGDIPEGYSVSREKKERFSLILESASTNQTSMYLCASSKSGTVGTQYFGPGTRLLVL.

The table lists this clone with a count of one. The chain couples TRBV27 to TRBJ1-5; D gene unclear. Between the trimmed V and J ends, which lost 5 bases and 1 base, there was a span of 12 bases. The CDR3 is made up of 15 amino acids. The V gene's germline CDR1 is MNHEY and CDR2 SMNVEV (reference sequence). The CDR3 DNA reads TGTGCCAGCAGTACCTCCGACGGGAGCAATCAGCCCCAGCATTTT. Translating it yields CASSTSDGSNQPQHF.

This clone was picked up a small number of times. The V and J genes are TRBV28 and TRBJ1-2; no clear D gene. Between the trimmed V and J ends, which lost 3 bases and 4 bases, there was a span of 15 bases. The CDR3 extends over 15 amino acids. Germline loops: CDR1 MDHEN, CDR2 SYDVKM. The CDR3 reads CASSFIPLGSYGYTF. The CDR3 DNA reads TGTGCCAGCAGTTTTATCCCCCTCGGGTCCTATGGCTACACCTTC.

V usage is TRBV5-1 and J usage is TRBJ2-2; TRBD1 agrees at 8 bases. CDR1 and CDR2 from the germline V gene are SGHRS and YFSETQ. The CDR3 covers 16 residues. Unmatched junction bases numbered 4, after V lost 1 base and J lost 2 bases. CDR3 bases: TGCGCCAGCAGCTTGTATGCAGGGGGCAACACCGGGGAGCTGTTTTTT. Protein product: CASSLYAGGNTGELFF.

V gene TRBV27 combines with J gene TRBJ1-2; unclear D gene. Trimming took 6 bases from V and 4 from J, leaving 9 bases between them. The CDR3 is made up of 12 amino acids. Germline CDR1 and CDR2: MNHEY and SMNVEV (reference sequence). CDR3 amino acids: CASRSSGYGYTF. CDR3 DNA: TGTGCCAGCAGGTCGAGCGGCTATGGCTACACCTTC.

This chain joins TRBV5-4 and TRBJ2-6, with 7 nucleotides matching TRBD1. The CDR3 spans 16 residues. Trimming removed 0 bases from V and 1 base from J; junction bases left unmatched: 1. CDR1 and CDR2 from the germline V gene are SGHNT and YYREEE (reference sequence). CDR3 amino acids: CASSLDRGSGANVLTF. The DNA of the CDR3 is TGTGCCAGCAGCTTGGACAGGGGTTCTGGGGCCAACGTCCTGACTTTC.

The chain links TRBV5-1 to TRBJ2-7, with D uncertain. Germline CDR1 reads SGHRS; CDR2 reads YFSETQ. V gave up 1 base and J gave up 4 bases, with 6 bases separating them. This CDR3 region has 12 residues. CDR3 loop: CASSLTIYEQYF. The CDR3 coding sequence is TGCGCCAGCAGCTTGACAATTTACGAGCAGTACTTC.

The chain links TRBV9 to TRBJ1-1, with D possibly being TRBD1 (5 bases). This CDR3 region has 15 residues. Germline CDR1 SGDLS, CDR2 YYNGEE. V lost 0 bases and J 5 bases, leaving 14 bases between the germline ends. CDR3 protein: CASSVEEGMGTEAFF. CDR3 nucleotide sequence: TGTGCCAGCAGCGTAGAGGAGGGGATGGGTACTGAAGCTTTCTTT.

V and J are TRBV19 and TRBJ2-1, with 10 nucleotides matching TRBD2. CDR3 length: 15 amino acids. Germline V gene sequence: CDR1 LNHDA, CDR2 SQIVND (reference sequence). Trimming at V came to 2 bases and at J to 5 bases, leaving 3 bases not matched to a gene. Here the CDR3 reads CASSIRTSGNNEQFF. CDR3 bases: TGTGCCAGTAGTATAAGGACTAGCGGAAACAATGAGCAGTTCTTC.

The chain has TRBV14 and TRBJ2-1, with unresolved D. V gave up 1 base and J gave up 8 bases, with 9 bases separating them. CDR3 length: 13 amino acids. Germline V gene lookup returns CDR1 SGHDN and CDR2 FVKESK. The CDR3 DNA reads TGTGCCAGCAGCCAAGTTTCGGGTGATGAGCAGTTCTTC. The encoded protein is CASSQVSGDEQFF.

The V call is TRBV28, the J call TRBJ2-7, with a weak D call TRBD1 (5 bases). The V gene's germline CDR1 is MDHEN and CDR2 SYDVKM. The CDR3 totals 15 residues. V lost 5 bases to trimming and J lost 0 bases, with 14 bases between them. The CDR3 region has the DNA TGTGCCAGCAGTCTAGACAGCTTCAGCTCCTACGAGCAGTACTTC. Translation gives CASSLDSFSSYEQYF.

The J gene is TRBJ1-6, the V gene TRBV27, with D perhaps matching TRBD1 (6 bases). Germline CDR1 reads MNHEY; CDR2 reads SMNVEV (reference sequence). The CDR3 consists of 18 residues. V was pared by 10 bases and J by 2 bases, with 24 bases between. The CDR3 nucleotides read TGTGCCACCACCTCTTCAAGGGGCCAGGGGCCCTATAATTCACCCCTCCACTTT. It specifies CATTSSRGQGPYNSPLHF.

The chain links TRBV11-2 to TRBJ2-2; D is possibly TRBD1 (5 bases). V was pared by 5 bases and J by 5 bases, with 15 bases between. The CDR3 covers 15 residues. Germline CDR1 and CDR2: SGHAT and FQNNGV. The DNA for the CDR3 is TGTGCCAGCAGCCCAGAGCAGGGAATAACCGGGGAGCTGTTTTTT. As protein: CASSPEQGITGELFF.

The DNA of the CDR3 is TGTGCCAGCAGTTTATTGGGCGGGGAGACCTACGAGCAGTACTTC. It is translated as CASSLLGGETYEQYF. This rearrangement joins TRBV28 to TRBJ2-7; TRBD2 might be the D (6 bases). The germline V gene has CDR1 MDHEN and CDR2 SYDVKM. V was shortened by 1 base and J by 2 bases, with 12 bases between the two germline ends. The CDR3 has 15 amino acids.